This T cell receptor beta chain was documented in a study of cytomegalovirus exposure and HLA in healthy donors. Use of 60 Vbeta and 13 Jbeta primers characterized the PCR. This table comes from immunoSEQ multiplex PCR, and its TCRdb copy is limited to in-frame clones, with some not included. The table lists about 120,000 clones, about 59% of them singletons. CDR1 and CDR2 from the germline V gene are MNHEY and SVGAGI. CDR3 length: 14 amino acids. Trimming cost V 2 bases and J 8 bases; bases outside gene matches: 7. The sequencing input was PBMCs. The TCR sequence derives from a woman aged 40 to 49 in good health and CMV-seropositive. The chain has TRBV6-5 and TRBJ1-2, with 8 bases matching TRBD1. The CDR3 DNA is TGTGCCAGCAGTTACCCAGGGGGCGCGGAAGGCTACACCTTC. It encodes CASSYPGGAEGYTF.